The source of this TCR beta chain is a study of OX40 agonist ivuxolimab in advanced cancers. At the level of the study: The dose-escalation cohort was around 83% male, with a mean age of approximately 61 years, ranging about 20 to 79. Checkpoint inhibitors had been given previously to 35% to 50% of patients.

Study-wide findings and caveats: More expanded clones were seen, on average, in CD8+ T cells than in CD4+.

Peripheral blood came from all dose cohorts at three timepoints. Profiled with immunoSEQ multiplex PCR; TCRdb holds only in-frame clones, not every one. The sample consists of over 80,000 clones, 85% to 90% of them appearing once. The germline V gene encodes CDR1 SGDLS and CDR2 YYNGEE. The CDR3 runs to 13 residues. V was trimmed by 3 bases and J by 14 bases, leaving 20 bases between them. With regard to this clone: What it binds is not known.

This specimen was CD4+ or CD8+ T cells sorted from blood, taken in a trial of the OX40 agonist ivuxolimab. The source is an adult with an advanced solid tumor such as melanoma, head and neck, liver or kidney cancer. This chain connects TRBV9 to TRBJ1-2; TRBD1 might be the D (6 bases). The CDR3 reads CASSGGTFASYTF. The CDR3 DNA reads as TGTGCCAGCAGCGGCGGGACATTCGCCTCCTATACCTTC.